The TCR beta chain described here comes from a study of T cells expressing NK-cell markers. Study-wide context: Eight donors were sequenced, seven testing HCMV-seropositive and one testing seronegative.

TCRdb re-called the 5' RACE reads and shows each CDR3 protein once, DNA omitted. This table holds about 460,000 distinct CDR3 sequences. As regards this clonotype: Its antigen remains unknown.

The germline V gene has CDR1 SGHVS and CDR2 FNYEAQ. CDR3 length: 14 amino acids. Study-wide findings and caveats: There remained a lack of clarity about HCMV specificity of expanded NKG2C+ T cell clones.

The sequence derives from a woman aged 45-60 years in good health. The sequencing sample was made of blood T cells: a sorted CD56 or NKG2C T cell subset, CD4+ or CD8+ T cells, or bulk PBMC T cells (not recorded which). This sequence joins TRBV7-6 and TRBJ1-5; the TRBD1 assignment by TCRdb is unverifiable without DNA. The CDR3 sequence is CASSLAGQGQPQHF.